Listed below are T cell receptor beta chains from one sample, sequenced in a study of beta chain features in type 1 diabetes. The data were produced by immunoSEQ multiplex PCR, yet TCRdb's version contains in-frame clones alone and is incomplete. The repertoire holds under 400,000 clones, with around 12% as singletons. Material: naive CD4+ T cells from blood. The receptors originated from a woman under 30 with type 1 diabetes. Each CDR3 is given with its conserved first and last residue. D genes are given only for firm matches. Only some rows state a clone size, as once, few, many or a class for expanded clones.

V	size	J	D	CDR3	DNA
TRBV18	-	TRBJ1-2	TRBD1	CASSLADRANYGYTF	TGTGCCAGCTCACTAGCGGACAGGGCCAACTATGGCTACACCTTC
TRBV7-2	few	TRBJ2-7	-	CASSPGLEQYF	TGTGCCAGCAGCCCGGGACTCGAGCAGTACTTC
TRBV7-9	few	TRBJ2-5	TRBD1	CASSSTGVGETQYF	TGTGCCAGCAGCTCGACAGGGGTCGGAGAGACCCAGTACTTC
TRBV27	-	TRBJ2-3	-	CASSPSGSTDTQYF	TGTGCCAGCAGTCCGTCAGGGAGCACAGATACGCAGTATTTT
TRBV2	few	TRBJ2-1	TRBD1	CASTVSRGQGNEQFF	TGTGCCAGCACAGTGAGCAGGGGGCAGGGGAATGAGCAGTTCTTC
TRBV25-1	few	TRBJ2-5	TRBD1	CASRTTGEETQYF	TGTGCCAGCCGCACTACAGGGGAAGAGACCCAGTACTTC
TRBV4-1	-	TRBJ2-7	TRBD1	CASTHVGGNHEQYF	TGCGCCAGCACCCACGTAGGGGGCAACCACGAGCAGTACTTC
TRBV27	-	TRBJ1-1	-	CASSWRENTEAFF	TGTGCCAGCAGTTGGAGAGAGAACACTGAAGCTTTCTTT
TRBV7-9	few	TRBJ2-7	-	CASSFSDEQYF	TGTGCCAGCAGCTTCTCAGACGAGCAGTACTTC
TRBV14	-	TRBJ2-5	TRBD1	CASSPMTGGGETQYF	TGTGCCAGCAGCCCGATGACAGGGGGCGGTGAGACCCAGTACTTC
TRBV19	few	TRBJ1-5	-	CASSTGGGNQPQHF	TGTGCCAGTAGTACGGGGGGTGGCAATCAGCCCCAGCATTTT
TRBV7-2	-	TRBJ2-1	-	CASSRPSSRAEQFF	TGTGCCAGCAGCCGGCCATCGTCGAGGGCTGAGCAGTTCTTC
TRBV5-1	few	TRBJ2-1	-	CASSLGPGVNEQFF	TGCGCCAGCAGCTTGGGGCCCGGGGTCAATGAGCAGTTCTTC
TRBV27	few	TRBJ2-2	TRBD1	CASSEQGVDTGELFF	TGTGCCAGCAGTGAGCAGGGGGTTGACACCGGGGAGCTGTTTTTT
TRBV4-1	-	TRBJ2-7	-	CASSHHPVQLQGGGKLSYEQYF	TGCGCCAGCAGCCACCATCCTGTACAGCTGCAGGGGGGCGGGAAACTCTCCTACGAGCAGTACTTC
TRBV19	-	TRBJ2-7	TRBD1	CASSRTGASYEQYF	TGTGCCAGCTCCCGGACAGGGGCCTCCTACGAGCAGTACTTC